Listed here is a single TCR beta chain. A read error is possible here, since a much larger clone lies one base away. In addition to blood RNA drawn from unsorted whole blood, germline DNA was extracted. The data belong to a study of tumor-infiltrating lymphocytes in primary liver carcinoma. This CDR3 region has 17 residues. Germline loops: CDR1 LGHNA, CDR2 YSLEER. A primer matching the constant region was used to make TCR beta cDNA from approximately 500 ng of total RNA. Libraries for TCR beta were built through three nested multiplex PCR rounds, which together made up a slightly modified ARM-PCR procedure. Researchers ran the first two PCR rounds for roughly 11 cycles each with TRBV1-TRBV30 forward primers and a C-beta reverse primer. From the multiplex PCR reads, TCRdb called clonotypes with MiXCR, one entry per CDR3 protein. The data show just over 300,000 distinct CDR3 sequences, nearly 60% seen once.

The chain is built from TRBV4-3 and TRBJ2-3, with TRBD2 matching 8 bases. Sequencing used peripheral blood. The source is a woman aged 25 to 45 with primary liver carcinoma and hepatitis B virus infection. CDR3 sequence (DNA): TGCGCCAGCAGCCAAGGTGTAGCGGGATCCAGCACAGGTACGCAGTATTTT. It yields the protein CASSQGVAGSSTGTQYF.